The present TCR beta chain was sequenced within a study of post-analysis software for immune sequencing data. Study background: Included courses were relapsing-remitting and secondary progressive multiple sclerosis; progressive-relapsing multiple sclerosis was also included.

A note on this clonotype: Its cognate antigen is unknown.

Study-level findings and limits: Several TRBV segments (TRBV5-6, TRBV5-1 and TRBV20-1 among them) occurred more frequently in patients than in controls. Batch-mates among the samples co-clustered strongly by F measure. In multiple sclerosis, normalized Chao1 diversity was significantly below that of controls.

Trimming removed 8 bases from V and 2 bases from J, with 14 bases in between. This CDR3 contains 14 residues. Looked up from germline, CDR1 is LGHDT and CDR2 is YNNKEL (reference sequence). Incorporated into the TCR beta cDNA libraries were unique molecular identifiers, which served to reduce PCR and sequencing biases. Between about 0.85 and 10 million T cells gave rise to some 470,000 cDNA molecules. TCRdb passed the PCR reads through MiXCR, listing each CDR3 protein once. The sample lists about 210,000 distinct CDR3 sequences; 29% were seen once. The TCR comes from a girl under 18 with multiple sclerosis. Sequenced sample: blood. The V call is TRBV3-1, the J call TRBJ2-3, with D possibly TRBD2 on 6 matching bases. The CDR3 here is CASEGRGHTDTQYF. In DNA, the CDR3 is TGTGCCAGCGAAGGGCGGGGCCACACAGATACGCAGTATTTT.